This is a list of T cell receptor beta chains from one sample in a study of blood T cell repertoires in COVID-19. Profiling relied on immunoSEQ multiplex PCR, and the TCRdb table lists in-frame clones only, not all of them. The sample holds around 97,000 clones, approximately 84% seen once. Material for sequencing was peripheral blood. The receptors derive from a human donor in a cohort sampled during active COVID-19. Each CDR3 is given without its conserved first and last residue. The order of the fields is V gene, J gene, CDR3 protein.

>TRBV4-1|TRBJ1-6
ASSQWGDLSYNSPLH
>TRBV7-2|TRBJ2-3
ASSLREGDTQY
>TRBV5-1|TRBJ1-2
ASSLEMGGMHYT
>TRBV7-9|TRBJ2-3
ASIEVEDTQY
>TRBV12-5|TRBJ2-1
ASGLPPAGGYNEQF
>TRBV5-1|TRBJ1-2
ASSGATGGSGGYT
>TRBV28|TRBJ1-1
ATGLEPNTEAF
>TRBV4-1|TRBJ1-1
ASSQEESGTGAF
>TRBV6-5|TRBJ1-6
ASRAGEGNSPLH
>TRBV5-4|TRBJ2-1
ASSLGTGTYNEQF
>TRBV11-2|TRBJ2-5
ASSPGTRGGETQY
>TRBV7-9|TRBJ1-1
ASRAGGRNTEAF
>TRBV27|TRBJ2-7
ASTVQTSGGAREQY
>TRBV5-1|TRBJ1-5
ASSLTGGQPQH
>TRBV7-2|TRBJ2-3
ASSLTDTQY
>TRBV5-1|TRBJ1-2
ASSEGTYNYGYT
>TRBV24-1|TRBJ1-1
ATSDTRQGAVGTEAF
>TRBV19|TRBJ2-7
ASKGDRVNEQY
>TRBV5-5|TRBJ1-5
ASSWDTSNQPQH
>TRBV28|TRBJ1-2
ASSRGGYT
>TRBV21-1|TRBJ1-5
ASSTYPITSGAGNQPQH
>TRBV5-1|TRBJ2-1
ASSLGQRDEQF
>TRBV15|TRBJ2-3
ATRGAGGRNTQY
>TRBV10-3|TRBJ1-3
AISAYVLGPAGNTIY
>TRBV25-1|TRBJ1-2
ASSEAGPNYGYT
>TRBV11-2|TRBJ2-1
ASRRGLPYNEQF
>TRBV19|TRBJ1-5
ATEGLQGNQPQH
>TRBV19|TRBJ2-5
ASSIGTGGGETQY
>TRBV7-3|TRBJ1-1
ASSFDREAEAF
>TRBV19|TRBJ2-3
ASSPLGGPTDTQY
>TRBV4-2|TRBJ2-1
ASSRRDQTGGSYNEQF
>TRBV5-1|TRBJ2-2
ASSLALVLTVRGTGELF
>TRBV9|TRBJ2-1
ASSAGTTRTGEQF
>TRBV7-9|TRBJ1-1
ASSLASGGNTEAF
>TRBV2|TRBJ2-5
ASRRLAGSQETQY
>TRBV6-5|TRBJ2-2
ASSWTGGGELF
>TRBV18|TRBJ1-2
ASSPYRDDSSPNYGYT
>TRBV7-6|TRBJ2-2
ASSPEAGVGTGELF
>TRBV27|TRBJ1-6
ASSLYPLPSPNSPLH
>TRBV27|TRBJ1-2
ASSWQGRSDYT
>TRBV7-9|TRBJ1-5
ASSLQGNQPQH
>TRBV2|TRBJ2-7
ASNGRSWQY